This TCR beta chain was identified during a study of patients and donors after allogeneic stem cell transplantation. MiXCR, applied by TCRdb to the RT-PCR reads, yields one record per CDR3 protein. The data show fewer than 13,000 distinct CDR3 sequences, around 20% seen once. At least ten counts were recorded for this clonotype. Trimming removed 2 bases from V and 6 bases from J, with 9 bases in between. Germline CDR1 and CDR2: SGHDT and YYEEEE. The CDR3 totals 13 residues. The sample comprised blood, either unsorted or a sorted T cell fraction (not recorded which). This clonotype originated in a human donor who was either an allogeneic HSCT recipient or a stem cell or donor lymphocyte infusion donor (not recorded which). It is not recorded whose cells these are; they may come from a transplant donor. The rearrangement links TRBV5-6 to TRBJ1-5; the D gene is possibly TRBD1 (5 bases). The CDR3 nucleotides are TGTGCCAGCAGCTTTGGAAGGGGTCAGCCCCAGCATTTT. Translating gives CASSFGRGQPQHF.